A selection of T cell receptor beta chains follows, all from one sample in a study of blood T cell repertoires in COVID-19. Sequencing was performed with immunoSEQ multiplex PCR; in TCRdb, only in-frame clones are kept and a portion is missing. The data show about 180,000 clones, with more than 70% seen just once and roughly 18% held by the top ten. Sequences were obtained from PBMCs or T cells enriched from blood (not recorded which). The receptors originated from a man between 60 and 75 years old who had recovered from COVID-19. Each CDR3 is given without its conserved first and last residue. Fields, in order: clone size, J gene, V gene, CDR3 protein. A clone size is listed for some rows: how often the clone was seen (once, few, many), or a class if it is expanded.

once,TRBJ2-1,TRBV6-2/TRBV6-3,ASSYPLAGLYNEQF
NA,TRBJ2-1,TRBV7-7,ASSLAGRGNEQF
NA,TRBJ2-3,TRBV7-3,ASSFRRGSTDTQY
NA,TRBJ1-5,TRBV6-5,ASRRGRWENEPQH
NA,TRBJ1-6,TRBV28,ASSHPGQGWNSPLH
NA,TRBJ2-5,TRBV7-9,ASSLESETQY
few,TRBJ1-5,TRBV28,ASRIQQGDQPQH
NA,TRBJ2-2,TRBV5-1,ASSRDRVRTGELF
NA,TRBJ1-1,TRBV28,ASRLRLTGETEAF
NA,TRBJ2-3,TRBV29-1,SVPKAGLSTDTQY
few,TRBJ2-1,TRBV12-3/TRBV12-4,ASKRGHNEQF